The rows below give T cell receptor beta chains drawn from one sample of a study of T cell therapy after organ transplantation. Only in-frame clones appear in the TCRdb table, and some are missing; sequencing was by immunoSEQ multiplex PCR. Of approximately 20,000 clones in the sample, around 81% were seen once. The antigens for these receptors are not known. This specimen consisted of CD8+ T cells from blood, obtained after autologous CMV-specific T cell therapy. The receptors were gathered from a human patient who had received a solid organ transplant and had CMV disease. Part of the T cells may come from the graft donor. Both conserved end residues are part of each CDR3. The D gene is left open where the match is weak. Rows give clone size only sometimes, using once, few, many, or a class for an expanded clone.

V gene	D gene	J gene	clone size	CDR3 DNA	CDR3 protein
TRBV10-3	-	TRBJ2-7	-	TGTGCCATCAGTCCGGACACTACCTACGAGCAGTACTTC	CAISPDTTYEQYF
TRBV19	TRBD2	TRBJ2-7	-	TGTGCCAGTATGGGCCGCGGGGGTCACCCCTACGAGCAGTACTTC	CASMGRGGHPYEQYF
TRBV10-1	-	TRBJ2-2	-	TGCGCCAGCAGTGAGCGGGGACACCTGAACACCGGGGAGCTGTTTTTT	CASSERGHLNTGELFF
TRBV2	-	TRBJ2-7	-	TGTGCCAGCAGTGACCCCGCCGCCGAGCAGTACTTC	CASSDPAAEQYF
TRBV19	-	TRBJ2-7	-	TGTGCCAGTAGTATCCGGTCATTTGGGGCCTACGAGCAGTACTTC	CASSIRSFGAYEQYF
TRBV7-2	-	TRBJ1-4	once	TGTGCCAGCAGCTTAGCGCTCAGAACTAATGAAAAACTGTTTTTT	CASSLALRTNEKLFF
TRBV6-6	-	TRBJ2-7	-	TGTGCCAGCAGTTACGGCCTGGCTTCCTACGAGCAGTACTTC	CASSYGLASYEQYF
TRBV5-1	-	TRBJ2-3	-	TGCGCCAGCAGGAGGGAGAGCTCAGATACGCAGTATTTT	CASRRESSDTQYF
TRBV2	TRBD1	TRBJ1-2	-	TGTGCCAGCAGTGAAGTTGGGACAGAGAGTTTTAACTATGGCTACACCTTC	CASSEVGTESFNYGYTF
TRBV5-8	-	TRBJ1-5	-	TGTGCCGCGGGGTACACCCCCAATCAGCCCCAGCATTTT	CAAGYTPNQPQHF
TRBV27	TRBD1	TRBJ1-1	-	TGTGCCAGCACTCTCACCACAGGGGGCGTCACTGAAGCTTTCTTT	CASTLTTGGVTEAFF
TRBV25-1	-	TRBJ1-1	-	TGTGCCAGCAGTGAACAGGGGAGAGACACTGAAGCTTTCTTT	CASSEQGRDTEAFF
TRBV28	-	TRBJ2-5	-	TGTGCCAGCAGTATCCTAGCGAACCTGGATGAGACCCAGTACTTC	CASSILANLDETQYF
TRBV4-3	TRBD2	TRBJ2-3	-	TGCGCCAGCAGTCCAAAACTAGCGTTGCCAGATACGCAGTATTTT	CASSPKLALPDTQYF
TRBV30	TRBD1	TRBJ1-1	-	TGTGCCTGGGGACAGGGGAACACTGAAGCTTTCTTT	CAWGQGNTEAFF
TRBV6-6	-	TRBJ2-7	few	TGTGCCAGCAGTTACTCCTGGCGCGGCAACTACGAGCAGTACTTC	CASSYSWRGNYEQYF
TRBV6-5	-	TRBJ1-2	-	TGTGCCAGCAGTTACGCCCAGGGAGGGTTGGGCTACACCTTC	CASSYAQGGLGYTF
TRBV30	-	TRBJ2-7	-	TGTGCCTGGAGCGTCGGTAGGGCGACGGAGCAGTACTTC	CAWSVGRATEQYF
TRBV15	-	TRBJ2-3	-	TGTGCCACCAGCAGAGAAGGCAGTTTCACAGATACGCAGTATTTT	CATSREGSFTDTQYF
TRBV11-2	TRBD1	TRBJ1-4	once	TGTGCCAGCAGCTCGACAGGGGACGGAAATGAAAAACTGTTTTTT	CASSSTGDGNEKLFF
TRBV15	-	TRBJ2-7	-	TGTGCCACCAGCATGGGGACTGCTATCTACGAGCAGTACTTC	CATSMGTAIYEQYF
TRBV4-3	-	TRBJ1-1	-	TGCGCCAGCAGCCAAGGGACGGGAGACGAAGCTTTCTTT	CASSQGTGDEAFF
TRBV15	-	TRBJ2-4	once	TGTGCCACCAGCGGTCTGGTAGCCAAAAACATTCAGTACTTC	CATSGLVAKNIQYF
TRBV29-1	-	TRBJ1-3	-	TGCAGCGTTGTCTGGATCGGGCGGGGATCTGGAAACACCATATATTTT	CSVVWIGRGSGNTIYF
TRBV6-5	-	TRBJ2-3	-	TGTGCCGGCAGTCCTCCAAGCACAGATACGCAGTATTTT	CAGSPPSTDTQYF